This TCR beta chain was captured in a study of somatic mutations in cytotoxic T cells in rheumatoid arthritis. Clones were sequenced by immunoSEQ multiplex PCR, and TCRdb holds only the in-frame ones, with some missing. The repertoire includes 15,000 or so clones, more than 65% of them detected once, and 10% sits in the top ten. Germline CDR1 and CDR2: LGHNA and YSLEER. This CDR3 region has 17 residues. With 4 bases removed from V and 7 bases from J, the gap between germline ends came to 20 bases. This clone has more than one count but fewer than ten. V usage is TRBV4-3 and J usage is TRBJ1-6; D is perhaps TRBD1 (5 bases). Sample: CD8+ T cells sorted from blood. This receptor was taken from an adult with rheumatoid arthritis. The CDR3 nucleotides are TGCGCCAGCAGCCCCGACAGTTCAACGGTAAACAATTCACCCCTCCACTTT. Protein: CASSPDSSTVNNSPLHF.